The TCR beta chain described here comes from a study of blood T cell repertoires in COVID-19. Across the whole study: From the United States, Italy and Spain came samples of acute and convalescent COVID-19. In each case, the material was cDNA or gDNA derived from T cells, B-cell-depleted T cells, or PBMCs.

Per germline, CDR1 SGHDT and CDR2 YYEEEE. V shed 0 bases and J shed 2 bases, with 9 bases lying between them. The CDR3 covers 15 residues. In the authors' methods: Estimates of nucleated cell counts were drawn from the amplification of reference gene primers. Here immunoSEQ multiplex PCR was the method, and the copy in TCRdb shows in-frame clones only, minus some. The D gene and trimming were derived from the DNA, and the V and J assignments and clone size from that table. The table records about 58,000 clones, approximately 77% of them present only once. The rearrangement uses TRBV5-6 and TRBJ1-3, with D perhaps matching TRBD1 (5 bases). The TCR sequence derives from a human donor in a cohort sampled during active COVID-19. The specimen sequenced was peripheral blood. CDR3 sequence: CASSLGGGAGNTIYF. CDR3 DNA sequence: TGTGCCAGCAGCTTGGGTGGAGGGGCTGGAAACACCATATATTTT.